The next 13 T cell receptor beta chains were all read from a single sample in a study of cytomegalovirus exposure and HLA in healthy donors (dated by TCRdb to about 2017). The library was prepared using the immunoSEQ multiplex PCR assay. For the multiplex PCR, a mixture combining 60 forward primers for TCR Vbeta segments and 13 reverse primers for TCR Jbeta segments was used. The table comes from immuneACCESS by way of TCRdb, which keeps in-frame sequences with V and J called. Part of the clones is missing from these tables; in studies checked, under half for an unresolved V gene and the rest for unknown reasons. The sample table holds roughly 150,000 clones, of which 65% to 70% were seen once. The ten largest account for about 9.4% of the sample. The sequenced material came from PBMCs. The receptors were sampled from a man younger than 45 in good health and CMV-seropositive.

The chain has TRBV14 and TRBJ2-7, with 7 bases aligning to TRBD2. The CDR3 has 14 amino acids. CDR1 and CDR2 (germline): SGHDN, FVKESK. Unmatched junction bases numbered 7, after V lost 1 base and J lost 7 bases. CDR3 residues: CASSQVLGRAEQYF. In DNA, the CDR3 is TGTGCCAGCAGCCAAGTACTTGGGAGGGCTGAGCAGTACTTC.

This rearrangement joins TRBV19 to TRBJ2-1; 7 bases agree with TRBD2. The V segment lost 4 bases and the J segment 9 bases; nucleotides outside the gene matches: 3. Germline values: CDR1 LNHDA, CDR2 SQIVND (reference sequence). The CDR3 extends over 12 amino acids. The CDR3 sequence is CASSKIAGEQFF. CDR3 nucleotide sequence: TGTGCCAGTAGTAAAATAGCGGGTGAGCAGTTCTTC.

This clone was counted between two and nine times. V is TRBV6-5 and J is TRBJ2-7; 11 nucleotides agree with TRBD2. CDR1 and CDR2 from the germline V gene are MNHEY and SVGAGI. V was pared by 2 bases and J by 5 bases, with 2 bases of the junction left unmatched. CDR3 length: 14 amino acids. CDR3 in amino acids: CASSYLAGGNEQYF. Written as DNA, the CDR3 is TGTGCCAGCAGTTACCTAGCGGGAGGAAACGAGCAGTACTTC.

V usage is TRBV9 and J usage is TRBJ2-7; TRBD2 is a possible D gene (6 bases). Trimming took off 0 bases at V and 1 base at J, with 8 bases between the two ends. CDR3 length equals 14 residues. Germline CDR1 is SGDLS and CDR2 is YYNGEE. In DNA form, the CDR3 reads TGTGCCAGCAGCGTAGCGGCGGGATCCTACGAGCAGTACTTC. Translation gives CASSVAAGSYEQYF.

The table lists this clone with a few counts. The rearrangement joins TRBV19 to TRBJ2-5, with no clear D. V was clipped by 4 bases and J by 4 bases, with 7 bases between them. CDR3 length equals 12 residues. Germline CDR1 and CDR2: LNHDA and SQIVND (reference sequence). The CDR3 DNA sequence: TGTGCCAGTAGTAGAGGAAGAGAGACCCAGTACTTC. Its translation is CASSRGRETQYF.

V and J are TRBV6-1 and TRBJ1-2, with D possibly being TRBD1 (5 bases). In germline, CDR1 is MNHNS, CDR2 SASEGT. This CDR3 has 16 residues. V lost 2 bases, J lost 5 bases, and 18 bases lay in between. CDR3 in DNA: TGTGCCAGCAGTGAATTGGTAGGACACTCTTGGTATGGCTACACCTTC. It specifies CASSELVGHSWYGYTF.

The gene calls are TRBV7-8 and TRBJ2-7; D not resolved. The CDR3 loop spans 12 amino acids. V was cut by 1 base and J by 5 bases, with 6 bases left in between. The V gene's germline CDR1 is SGHVS and CDR2 FQNEAQ. This CDR3 is CASSLGPNEQYF. The CDR3 coding sequence is TGTGCCAGCAGCTTAGGGCCCAACGAGCAGTACTTC.

V and J are TRBV7-8 and TRBJ2-7; the D is unclear. Looked up from germline, CDR1 is SGHVS and CDR2 is FQNEAQ. V shed 4 bases and J shed 2 bases, with 18 bases lying between them. This CDR3 spans 16 amino acids. The CDR3 reads CASSSPRSVLTYEQYF. The CDR3 nucleotides read TGTGCCAGCAGCTCCCCCAGGTCCGTTTTAACCTACGAGCAGTACTTC.

The chain combines TRBV7-8 with TRBJ2-1; weak D call: TRBD2 (6 bases). This CDR3 spans 15 amino acids. Trimming shortened V by 0 bases and J by 0 bases, and 6 bases separated the two germline ends. CDR1 is SGHVS and CDR2 is FQNEAQ in the germline V gene. The CDR3 sequence: CASSLAEGSYNEQFF. The CDR3 DNA is TGTGCCAGCAGCTTAGCGGAGGGCTCCTACAATGAGCAGTTCTTC.

The chain recombines TRBV5-5 with TRBJ2-1; D is unclear. This CDR3 region has 11 residues. Trimming stripped 2 bases from V and 9 bases from J, with 6 bases between. CDR1 is SGHKS and CDR2 is YYEKEE in the germline V gene (reference sequence). The CDR3 DNA follows: TGTGCCAGCAGCTTTAGCATTGAGCAGTTCTTC. Translated: CASSFSIEQFF.

The gene calls are TRBV28 and TRBJ2-5; D is unresolved. This CDR3 is built from 12 residues. The V gene lost 3 bases and the J gene lost 11 bases, with 13 bases spanning the gap. Germline V CDR1 and CDR2: MDHEN, SYDVKM. The DNA for the CDR3 is TGTGCCAGCAGTTTGGCTCGGAGAGAGCAGTACTTC. Protein sequence: CASSLARREQYF.

The chain recombines TRBV6-5 with TRBJ1-6; weak D call: TRBD1 (5 bases). This CDR3 has 14 residues. Germline assignment: CDR1 MNHEY and CDR2 SVGAGI. V shed 10 bases and J shed 7 bases, with 17 bases lying between them. For the CDR3, the DNA is TGTGCCACCCTAGGCGGGGGGACGAATTCACCCCTCCACTTT. Translating gives CATLGGGTNSPLHF.

The chain links TRBV30 to TRBJ1-1; no definite D call. Per germline, CDR1 GTSNPN and CDR2 SVGIG (reference sequence). V was clipped by 5 bases and J by 0 bases, with 19 bases between them. The CDR3 covers 16 residues. This CDR3 is CAWRARLRKMNTEAFF. In nucleotides, the CDR3 is TGTGCCTGGCGCGCCAGGCTACGTAAAATGAACACTGAAGCTTTCTTT.